This T cell receptor beta chain was sequenced for a study of cytomegalovirus exposure and HLA in healthy donors. Primers included in the PCR were 60 Vbeta and 13 Jbeta primers. Using immunoSEQ multiplex PCR, the repertoire was profiled, and TCRdb retains in-frame clones only, with some absent. The table lists around 230,000 clones, roughly 73% of them singletons. The CDR3 extends over 16 amino acids. Germline V gene data show CDR1 as MNHEY and CDR2 as SVGAGI. V shed 2 bases and J 6 bases; nucleotides not matched to a gene: 12. Source material: PBMCs. The chain employs TRBV6-5 and TRBJ1-2; 7 bases are shared with TRBD1. The clonotype was recovered from a boy under 18 in good health and CMV-seronegative. The CDR3 loop reads CASSYGTALDFHGYTF. The CDR3 DNA is TGTGCCAGCAGTTACGGGACAGCACTCGACTTCCATGGCTACACCTTC.